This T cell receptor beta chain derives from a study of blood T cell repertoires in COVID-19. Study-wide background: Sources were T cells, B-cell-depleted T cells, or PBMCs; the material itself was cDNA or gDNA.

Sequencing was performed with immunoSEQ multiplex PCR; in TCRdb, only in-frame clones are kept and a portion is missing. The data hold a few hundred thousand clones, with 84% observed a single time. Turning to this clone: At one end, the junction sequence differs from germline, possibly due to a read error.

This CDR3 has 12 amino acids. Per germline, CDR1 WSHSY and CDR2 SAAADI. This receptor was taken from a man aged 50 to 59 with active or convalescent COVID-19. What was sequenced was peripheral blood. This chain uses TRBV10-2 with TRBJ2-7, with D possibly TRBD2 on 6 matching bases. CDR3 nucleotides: TGCGCCAGCAGCTCGGAGGGCTACGAGCGGTACTTC. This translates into CASSSEGYERYF.